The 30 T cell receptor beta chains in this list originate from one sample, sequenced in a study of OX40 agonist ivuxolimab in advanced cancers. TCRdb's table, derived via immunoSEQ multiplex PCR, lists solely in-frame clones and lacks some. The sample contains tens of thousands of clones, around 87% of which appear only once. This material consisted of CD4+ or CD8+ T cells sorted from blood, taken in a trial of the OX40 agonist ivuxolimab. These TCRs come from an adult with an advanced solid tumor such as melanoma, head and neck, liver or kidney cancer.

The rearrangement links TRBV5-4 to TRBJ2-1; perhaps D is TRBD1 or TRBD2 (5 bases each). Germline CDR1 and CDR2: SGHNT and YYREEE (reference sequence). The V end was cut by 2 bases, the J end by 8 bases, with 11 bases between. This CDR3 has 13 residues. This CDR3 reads CASSFGTTDEQFF. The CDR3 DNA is TGTGCCAGCAGCTTCGGGACGACGGATGAGCAGTTCTTC.

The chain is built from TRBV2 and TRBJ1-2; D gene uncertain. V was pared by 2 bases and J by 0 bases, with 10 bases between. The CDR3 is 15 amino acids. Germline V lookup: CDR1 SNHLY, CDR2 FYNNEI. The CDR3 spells CASSETRGANYGYTF. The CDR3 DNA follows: TGTGCCAGCAGTGAAACAAGAGGAGCTAACTATGGCTACACCTTC.

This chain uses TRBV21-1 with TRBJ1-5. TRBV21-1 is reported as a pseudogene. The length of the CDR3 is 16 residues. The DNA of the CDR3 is TGTGCCAGCACCCCTTCCTCGGGAGGGAGCAATCAGCCCCAGCATTTT. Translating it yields CASTPSSGGSNQPQHF.

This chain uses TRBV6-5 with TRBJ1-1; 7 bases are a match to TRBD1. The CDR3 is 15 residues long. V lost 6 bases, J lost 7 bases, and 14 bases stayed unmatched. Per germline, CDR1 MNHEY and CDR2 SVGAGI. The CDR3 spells CASSPYLTGNSEAFF. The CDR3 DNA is TGTGCCAGCAGCCCTTACCTGACAGGGAATAGTGAAGCTTTCTTT.

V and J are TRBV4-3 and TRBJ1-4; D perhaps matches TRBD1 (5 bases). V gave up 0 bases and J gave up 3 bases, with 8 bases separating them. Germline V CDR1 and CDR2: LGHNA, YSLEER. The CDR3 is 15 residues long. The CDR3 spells CASSQDGASNEKLFF. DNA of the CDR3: TGCGCCAGCAGCCAAGATGGGGCTTCTAATGAAAAACTGTTTTTT.

The CDR3 DNA is TGTGCCTGGTGGACAGGGGGCGCGGGTGGCTACACCTTC. Protein sequence: CAWWTGGAGGYTF. The chain employs TRBV30 and TRBJ1-2; TRBD1 matches 11 bases. Germline values: CDR1 GTSNPN, CDR2 SVGIG (reference sequence). V trimming: 5 bases; J trimming: 7 bases; junction bases outside the gene matches: 6. The CDR3 runs 13 residues.

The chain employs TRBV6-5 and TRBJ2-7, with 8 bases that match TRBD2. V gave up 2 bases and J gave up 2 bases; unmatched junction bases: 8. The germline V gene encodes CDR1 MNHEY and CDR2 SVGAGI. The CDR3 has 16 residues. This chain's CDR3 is CASSYDLRGETYEQYF. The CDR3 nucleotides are TGTGCCAGCAGTTACGATTTGCGGGGGGAAACCTACGAGCAGTACTTC.

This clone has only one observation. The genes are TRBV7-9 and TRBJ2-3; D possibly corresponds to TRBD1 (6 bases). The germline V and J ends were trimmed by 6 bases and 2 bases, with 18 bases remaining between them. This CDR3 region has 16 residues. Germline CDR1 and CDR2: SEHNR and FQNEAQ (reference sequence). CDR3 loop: CASSWQSGTLTDTQYF. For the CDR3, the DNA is TGTGCCAGCAGTTGGCAATCCGGGACACTCACAGATACGCAGTATTTT. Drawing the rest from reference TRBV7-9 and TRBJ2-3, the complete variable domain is DTGVSQNPRHKITKRGQNVTFRCDPISEHNRLYWYRQTLGQGPEFLTYFQNEAQLEKSRLLSDRFSAERPKGSFSTLEIQRTEQGDSAMYLCASSWQSGTLTDTQYFGPGTRLTVL.

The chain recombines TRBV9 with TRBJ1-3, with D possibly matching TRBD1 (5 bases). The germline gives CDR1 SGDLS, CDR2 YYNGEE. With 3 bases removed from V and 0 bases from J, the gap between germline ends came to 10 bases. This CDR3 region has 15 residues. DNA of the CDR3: TGTGCCAGCAGCGAAACTGACAGCTCTGGAAACACCATATATTTT. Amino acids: CASSETDSSGNTIYF.

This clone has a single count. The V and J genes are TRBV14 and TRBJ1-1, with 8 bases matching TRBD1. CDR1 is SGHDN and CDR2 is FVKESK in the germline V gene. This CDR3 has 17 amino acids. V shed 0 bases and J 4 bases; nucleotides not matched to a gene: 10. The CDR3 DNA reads TGTGCCAGCAGCCAAGAAATGACAGGGGTTTTTTCCACTGAAGCTTTCTTT. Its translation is CASSQEMTGVFSTEAFF.

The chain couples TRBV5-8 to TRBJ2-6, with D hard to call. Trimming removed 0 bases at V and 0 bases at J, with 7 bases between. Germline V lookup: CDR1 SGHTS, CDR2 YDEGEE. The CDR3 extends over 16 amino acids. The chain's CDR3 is CASSLGGNSGANVLTF. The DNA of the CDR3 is TGTGCCAGCAGCTTGGGAGGCAACTCTGGGGCCAACGTCCTGACTTTC.

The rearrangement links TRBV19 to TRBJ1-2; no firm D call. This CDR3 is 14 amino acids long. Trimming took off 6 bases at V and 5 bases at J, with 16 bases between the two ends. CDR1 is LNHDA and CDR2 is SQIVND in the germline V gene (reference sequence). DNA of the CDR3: TGTGCCAGTAGCCCCGTCGGTGGGGAGTATGGCTACACCTTC. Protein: CASSPVGGEYGYTF.

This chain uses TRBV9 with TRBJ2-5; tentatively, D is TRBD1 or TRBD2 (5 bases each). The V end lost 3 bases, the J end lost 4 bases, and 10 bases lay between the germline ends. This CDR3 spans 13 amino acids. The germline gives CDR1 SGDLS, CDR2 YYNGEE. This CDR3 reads CASSAWDVETQYF. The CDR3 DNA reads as TGTGCCAGCAGCGCGTGGGACGTAGAGACCCAGTACTTC.

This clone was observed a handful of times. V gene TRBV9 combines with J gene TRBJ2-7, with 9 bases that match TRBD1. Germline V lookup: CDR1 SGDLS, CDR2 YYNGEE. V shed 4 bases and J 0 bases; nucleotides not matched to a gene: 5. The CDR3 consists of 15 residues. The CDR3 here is CASSSGGQGSYEQYF. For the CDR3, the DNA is TGTGCCAGCAGCTCGGGGGGACAGGGCTCCTACGAGCAGTACTTC. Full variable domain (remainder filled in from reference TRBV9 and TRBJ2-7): DSGVTQTPKHLITATGQRVTLRCSPRSGDLSVYWYQQSLDQGLQFLIQYYNGEERAKGNILERFSAQQFPDLHSELNLSSLELGDSALYFCASSSGGQGSYEQYFGPGTRLTVT.

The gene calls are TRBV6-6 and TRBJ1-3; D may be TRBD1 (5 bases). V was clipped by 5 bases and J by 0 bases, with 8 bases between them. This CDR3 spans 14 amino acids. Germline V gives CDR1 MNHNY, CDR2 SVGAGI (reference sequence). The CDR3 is CASSLRDSGNTIYF. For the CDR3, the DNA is TGTGCCAGCAGTCTCAGGGACTCTGGAAACACCATATATTTT.

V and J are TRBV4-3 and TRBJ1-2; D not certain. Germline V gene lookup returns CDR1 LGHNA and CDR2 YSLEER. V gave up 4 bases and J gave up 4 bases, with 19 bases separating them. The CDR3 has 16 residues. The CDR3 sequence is CASSPDLGLTLYGYTF. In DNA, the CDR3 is TGCGCCAGCAGCCCAGATCTCGGGTTAACCCTCTATGGCTACACCTTC.

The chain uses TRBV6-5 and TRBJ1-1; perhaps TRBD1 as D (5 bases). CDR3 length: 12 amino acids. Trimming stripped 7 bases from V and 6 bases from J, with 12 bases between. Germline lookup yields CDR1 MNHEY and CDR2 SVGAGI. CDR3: CASTQGGAEAFF. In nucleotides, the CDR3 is TGTGCCAGCACCCAAGGAGGGGCTGAAGCTTTCTTT.

The CDR3 bases are TGTGCCAGCAGCCAAGAAGAACTAGCGGATACGCAGTATTTT. Translation: CASSQEELADTQYF. The genes are TRBV4-2 and TRBJ2-3; 7 bases line up with TRBD2. CDR3 length equals 14 residues. With V trimmed by 0 bases and J by 6 bases, 3 bases remained unmatched. CDR1 and CDR2 from the germline V gene are LGHNA and YNFKEQ.

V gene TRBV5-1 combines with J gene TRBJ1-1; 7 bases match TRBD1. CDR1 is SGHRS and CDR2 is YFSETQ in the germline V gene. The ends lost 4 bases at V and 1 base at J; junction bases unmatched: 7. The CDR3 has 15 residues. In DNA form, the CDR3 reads TGCGCCAGCAGCGACGCGGGACAGAAGAACACTGAAGCTTTCTTT. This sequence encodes CASSDAGQKNTEAFF.

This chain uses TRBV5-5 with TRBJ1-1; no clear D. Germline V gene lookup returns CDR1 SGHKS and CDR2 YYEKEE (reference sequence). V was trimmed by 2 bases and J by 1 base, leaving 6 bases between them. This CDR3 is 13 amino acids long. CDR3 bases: TGTGCCAGCAGCTTAGGAGCGAACACTGAAGCTTTCTTT. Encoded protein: CASSLGANTEAFF.

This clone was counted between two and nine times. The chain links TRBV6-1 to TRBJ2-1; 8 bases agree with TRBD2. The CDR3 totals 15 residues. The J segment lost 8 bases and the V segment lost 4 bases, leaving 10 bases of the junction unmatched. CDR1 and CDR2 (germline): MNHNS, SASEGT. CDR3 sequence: CASSVSRGGVDEQFF. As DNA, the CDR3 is TGTGCCAGCAGTGTATCACGGGGGGGCGTCGATGAGCAGTTCTTC.

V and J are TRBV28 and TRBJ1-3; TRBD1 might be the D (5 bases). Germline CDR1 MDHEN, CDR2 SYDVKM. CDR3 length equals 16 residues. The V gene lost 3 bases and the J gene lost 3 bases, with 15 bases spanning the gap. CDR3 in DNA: TGTGCCAGCAGTTTGGGGGTCCGTACGAGTGGAAACACCATATATTTT. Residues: CASSLGVRTSGNTIYF.

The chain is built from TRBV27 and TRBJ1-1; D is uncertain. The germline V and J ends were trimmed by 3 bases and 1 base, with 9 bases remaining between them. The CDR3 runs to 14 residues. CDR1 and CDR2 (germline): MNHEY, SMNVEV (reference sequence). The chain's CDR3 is CASSLVGGNTEAFF. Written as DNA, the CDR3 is TGTGCCAGCAGTTTGGTTGGCGGGAACACTGAAGCTTTCTTT.

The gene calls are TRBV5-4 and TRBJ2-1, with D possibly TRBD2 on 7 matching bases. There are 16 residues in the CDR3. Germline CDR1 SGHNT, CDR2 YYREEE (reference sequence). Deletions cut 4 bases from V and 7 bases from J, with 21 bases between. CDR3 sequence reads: CASSDWGREKTNEQFF. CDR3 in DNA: TGTGCCAGCAGCGATTGGGGGCGGGAGAAGACGAATGAGCAGTTCTTC.

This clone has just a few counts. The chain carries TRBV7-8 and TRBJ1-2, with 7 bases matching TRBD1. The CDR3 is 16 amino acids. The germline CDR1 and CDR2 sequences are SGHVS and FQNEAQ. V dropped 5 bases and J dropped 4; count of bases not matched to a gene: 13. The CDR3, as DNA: TGTGCCAGCAGCCAAAGAGGAGAACAGGGGTTCTATGGCTACACCTTC. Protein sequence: CASSQRGEQGFYGYTF.

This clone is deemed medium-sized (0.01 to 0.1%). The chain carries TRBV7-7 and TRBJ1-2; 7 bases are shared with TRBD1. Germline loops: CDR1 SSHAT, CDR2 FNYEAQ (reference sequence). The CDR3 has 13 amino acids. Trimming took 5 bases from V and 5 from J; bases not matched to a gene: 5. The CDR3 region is CASSPLTGYGYTF. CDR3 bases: TGTGCCAGCAGCCCGTTGACAGGGTATGGCTACACCTTC.

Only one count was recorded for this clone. The DNA of the CDR3 is TGTGCCAGCAGCGTAGTTCCTTACAATGAGCAGTTCTTC. It encodes CASSVVPYNEQFF. The chain uses TRBV9 and TRBJ2-1; unclear D gene. The germline CDR1 and CDR2 sequences are SGDLS and YYNGEE. Trimming stripped 0 bases from V and 4 bases from J, with 5 bases between. This CDR3 has 13 residues.

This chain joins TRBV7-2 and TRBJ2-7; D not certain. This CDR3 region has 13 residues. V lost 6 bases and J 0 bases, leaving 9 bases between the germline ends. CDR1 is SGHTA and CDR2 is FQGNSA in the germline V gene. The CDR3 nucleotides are TGTGCCAGCAGATACACAGCCTCCTACGAGCAGTACTTC. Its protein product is CASRYTASYEQYF.

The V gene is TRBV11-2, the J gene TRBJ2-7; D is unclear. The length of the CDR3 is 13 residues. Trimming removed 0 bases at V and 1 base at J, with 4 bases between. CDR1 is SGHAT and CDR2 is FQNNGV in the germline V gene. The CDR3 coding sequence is TGTGCCAGCAGCTTAGAACAGTCCTACGAGCAGTACTTC. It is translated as CASSLEQSYEQYF.

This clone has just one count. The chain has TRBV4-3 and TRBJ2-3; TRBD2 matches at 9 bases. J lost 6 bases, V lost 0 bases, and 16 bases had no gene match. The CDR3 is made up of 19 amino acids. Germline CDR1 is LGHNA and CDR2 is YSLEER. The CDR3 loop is CASSQESGGLSGSGDTQYF. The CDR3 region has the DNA TGCGCCAGCAGCCAAGAGTCAGGGGGTCTTAGCGGGAGTGGCGATACGCAGTATTTT.